Below, one T cell receptor beta chain is given with its context. Its antigen is currently unknown. The junction departs from germline at one end; a sequencing error may be responsible. The CDR3 is 13 amino acids. CDR1 MGHRA and CDR2 YSYEKL come from the germline V gene. This entry comes from a study of T cell responses to AZD1222 COVID-19 vaccine. Study-wide results and caveats: Just five or six AZD1222 recipients were seropositive at baseline.

Sequencing was performed with immunoSEQ multiplex PCR; in TCRdb, only in-frame clones are kept and a portion is missing. The data contain tens of thousands of clones, around 86% of them singletons. This material consisted of peripheral blood, taken 28 days after the second AZD1222 dose. The chain employs TRBV4-1 and TRBJ2-7; D remains ambiguous. The sequence derives from an adult who received the AZD1222 COVID-19 vaccine. CDR3 in amino acids: CASSQEVSYEQYF. The CDR3 DNA follows: TGCGCCAGCAGTCAAGAAGTAAGCTACGAGCAGTACTTC.